Below, 20 T cell receptor beta chains from the same sample are listed, as sequenced in a study of cytomegalovirus exposure and HLA in healthy donors. The PCR made use of 60 Vbeta and 13 Jbeta primers. Measured with immunoSEQ multiplex PCR; TCRdb has only the in-frame clones, and not every one. The sample holds roughly 140,000 clones, approximately 80% seen once. The sequencing input was PBMCs. Receptor source: a male donor in good health and CMV-seronegative.

The chain carries TRBV7-9 and TRBJ2-3; maybe TRBD1 (5 bases). The germline V and J ends were trimmed by 5 bases and 0 bases, with 15 bases remaining between them. The CDR3 is made up of 16 amino acids. CDR1 SEHNR and CDR2 FQNEAQ come from the germline V gene (reference sequence). CDR3: CASSPRWGLSTDTQYF. CDR3 sequence (DNA): TGTGCCAGCAGCCCCAGGTGGGGCCTAAGCACAGATACGCAGTATTTT.

The CDR3 protein is CASSLIDIYDGDTQYF. CDR3 sequence (DNA): TGTGCCAGCAGCTTGATAGACATTTATGATGGAGATACGCAGTATTTT. The chain combines TRBV5-6 with TRBJ2-3; D gene uncertain. CDR1 is SGHDT and CDR2 is YYEEEE in the germline V gene. Trimming shortened V by 1 base and J by 5 bases, and 17 bases separated the two germline ends. The CDR3 totals 16 residues.

In DNA form, the CDR3 reads TGTGCCAGCAGCCTAAGCGGGGGGAATACCTACGAGCAGTACTTC. Translating it yields CASSLSGGNTYEQYF. The chain carries TRBV5-5 and TRBJ2-7; 9 nucleotides match TRBD2. Per the germline V gene, CDR1 is SGHKS and CDR2 is YYEKEE (reference sequence). J was trimmed by 2 bases and V by 4 bases; bases with no gene match: 7. The CDR3 loop spans 15 amino acids.

This rearrangement joins TRBV6-5 to TRBJ1-1; D gene uncertain. This CDR3 has 13 residues. From germline, CDR1 is MNHEY and CDR2 SVGAGI. Deletions cut 2 bases from V and 2 bases from J, with 6 bases between. The CDR3 DNA is TGTGCCAGCAGTTACGGGCACAACACTGAAGCTTTCTTT. This translates into CASSYGHNTEAFF.

V gene TRBV4-3 combines with J gene TRBJ2-1, with 7 bases aligning to TRBD1. CDR1 and CDR2 from the germline V gene are LGHNA and YSLEER. The CDR3 loop spans 16 amino acids. The V segment lost 0 bases and the J segment 4 bases; nucleotides outside the gene matches: 6. In DNA, the CDR3 is TGCGCCAGCAGCCAAGATAACAGGGGAAGGTACAATGAGCAGTTCTTC. Translation: CASSQDNRGRYNEQFF.

The chain combines TRBV18 with TRBJ1-3; D gene ambiguous. This CDR3 has 19 amino acids. Between the trimmed V and J ends, which lost 4 bases and 0 bases, there was a span of 22 bases. Germline loops: CDR1 KGHSH, CDR2 LQKENI. This CDR3 reads CASSLVLLQSFNSGNTIYF. The CDR3 bases are TGTGCCAGCTCACTGGTGCTCCTACAGAGTTTCAACTCTGGAAACACCATATATTTT.

The CDR3 reads CASSLDRGLVEQYF. The CDR3 coding sequence is TGTGCCAGCAGCCTTGACAGGGGGCTCGTCGAGCAGTACTTC. This sequence joins TRBV7-6 and TRBJ2-7, with TRBD1 identical over 10 bases. The germline V gene encodes CDR1 SGHVS and CDR2 FNYEAQ. V shed 5 bases, J shed 6 bases, and the junction held 7 bases outside the gene matches. CDR3 length equals 14 residues.

The chain employs TRBV7-3 and TRBJ1-1; 8 bases align to TRBD1. CDR1 is SGHTA, CDR2 FQGTGA, per germline. After removal of 5 bases from V and 3 bases from J, the junction contained 2 bases not matched to a gene. This CDR3 spans 13 amino acids. The CDR3 nucleotides are TGTGCCAGCAGCCCGACAGGGGACACTGAAGCTTTCTTT. This codes for CASSPTGDTEAFF.

The J gene is TRBJ1-3, the V gene TRBV11-2; the match to TRBD1 covers 7 bases. Germline V gene lookup returns CDR1 SGHAT and CDR2 FQNNGV. This CDR3 is 15 amino acids long. The J segment lost 3 bases and the V segment lost 0 bases, leaving 2 bases of the junction unmatched. CDR3 DNA: TGTGCCAGCAGCTTAGATCCAGGGGGTGGAAACACCATATATTTT. This translates into CASSLDPGGGNTIYF.

The chain is built from TRBV28 and TRBJ1-5; 7 bases fit TRBD1. Losses at the gene ends were 11 bases for V and 6 bases for J; bases not matched to a gene: 16. Germline V gene lookup returns CDR1 MDHEN and CDR2 SYDVKM. The CDR3 sequence is 15 residues long. The CDR3 loop is CAPGDRDRVGQPQHF. The CDR3 DNA reads TGTGCCCCTGGGGACCGAGACAGGGTGGGTCAGCCCCAGCATTTT.

The chain recombines TRBV7-2 with TRBJ2-7, with D possibly TRBD1 on 6 matching bases. In germline, CDR1 is SGHTA, CDR2 FQGNSA. The V gene lost 0 bases and the J gene lost 6 bases, with 6 bases spanning the gap. The CDR3 consists of 12 residues. CDR3 in DNA: TGTGCCAGCAGCTTAGCAGGGGGCGAGCAGTACTTC. The encoded protein is CASSLAGGEQYF.

This clone was observed once. The gene calls are TRBV29-1 and TRBJ2-2; a possible D gene is TRBD1 (5 bases). Trimming removed 7 bases from V and 5 bases from J, with 17 bases in between. CDR1 is SQVTM, CDR2 ANQGSEA, per germline. The CDR3 length is 14 residues. The CDR3 sequence is CSGQGMGGTGELFF. The CDR3 nucleotides are TGCAGCGGGCAGGGAATGGGTGGGACCGGGGAGCTGTTTTTT.

The chain combines TRBV4-3 with TRBJ1-5, with D unclear. Germline-derived CDR1 and CDR2 are LGHNA and YSLEER. The V and J ends lost 0 bases and 0 bases respectively, with 15 bases between them. The CDR3 extends over 18 amino acids. The CDR3 is CASSQDLPTQVSNQPQHF. Here the CDR3 DNA reads TGCGCCAGCAGCCAAGATCTCCCAACCCAGGTTAGCAATCAGCCCCAGCATTTT.

In its sample, this clone was seen a few times. The chain links TRBV19 to TRBJ2-1; TRBD1 aligns across 9 bases. V was pared by 7 bases and J by 7 bases, with 11 bases of the junction left unmatched. The CDR3 is 15 residues long. Germline V CDR1 and CDR2: LNHDA, SQIVND (reference sequence). The CDR3 nucleotides read TGTGCCAGTATGGGACCGGGACAGGGTATGAATGAGCAGTTCTTC. This gives the protein CASMGPGQGMNEQFF.

The chain uses TRBV11-2 and TRBJ2-3; tentatively, D is TRBD1 (5 bases). V lost 3 bases and J lost 12, with 7 bases in between. CDR3 length: 10 residues. Germline V gene sequence: CDR1 SGHAT, CDR2 FQNNGV. CDR3 protein: CASSLGRQYF. CDR3 DNA: TGTGCCAGCAGCTTGGGGCGTCAGTATTTT.

The chain is built from TRBV11-2 and TRBJ2-3; TRBD1 aligns across 10 bases. Germline values: CDR1 SGHAT, CDR2 FQNNGV. V was pared by 3 bases and J by 6 bases, with 9 bases of the junction left unmatched. The CDR3 consists of 16 residues. The CDR3 spells CASSLGMGQGLDTQYF. CDR3 bases: TGTGCCAGCAGCTTGGGTATGGGACAGGGGTTGGATACGCAGTATTTT.

This chain uses TRBV28 with TRBJ1-2; 7 bases are a match to TRBD1. This CDR3 contains 14 residues. V lost 8 bases, J lost 5 bases, and 11 bases stayed unmatched. Germline CDR1 and CDR2: MDHEN and SYDVKM. The CDR3 protein is CASAVGQAPYGYTF. The CDR3 DNA follows: TGTGCCAGCGCTGTTGGACAGGCGCCATATGGCTACACCTTC.

In its sample, this clone was seen once. The chain employs TRBV27 and TRBJ1-1; D not certain. V shed 5 bases and J shed 5 bases, with 21 bases lying between them. Germline V lookup: CDR1 MNHEY, CDR2 SMNVEV (reference sequence). The length of the CDR3 is 16 residues. The CDR3 bases are TGTGCCAGCAGTCCTAACAGCGGGCCCGTTAGGACTGAAGCTTTCTTT. The encoded protein is CASSPNSGPVRTEAFF.

This chain links TRBV6-6 with TRBJ2-5, with D tentatively TRBD1 (5 bases). The closer fit of TRBJ2-7 to the DNA end suggests the J call may be wrong. The CDR3 is 13 residues long. The germline CDR1 and CDR2 sequences are MNHNY and SVGAGI (reference sequence). This CDR3 is CASKYARAYEQYF. The DNA of the CDR3 is TGTGCCAGCAAGTATGCCAGGGCTTACGAGCAGTACTTC.

The chain has TRBV18 and TRBJ1-1; D remains unclear. The CDR3 has 14 amino acids. Germline V gene data show CDR1 as KGHSH and CDR2 as LQKENI. V lost 5 bases and J lost 0, with 10 bases in between. CDR3 loop: CASSTARVNTEAFF. The CDR3 nucleotides read TGTGCCAGCTCAACCGCGCGGGTGAACACTGAAGCTTTCTTT.